One T cell receptor beta chain is described in this entry. The antigen is undetermined. Treatment noted: oral pan-JAK inhibitor, 5-10 mg twice daily. Punch biopsies of lesional scalp, plus peripheral blood, were taken from alopecia areata patients. V was cut by 1 base and J by 3 bases, with 14 bases left in between. This CDR3 has 15 residues. Germline V gene data show CDR1 as SGHRS and CDR2 as YFSETQ. RNA, once extracted, was reverse transcribed into cDNA for use as the sequencing template. Clones were read by immunoSEQ multiplex PCR, and TCRdb kept only the in-frame ones, dropping some. This table has about 180,000 clones, 40% to 55% appearing once. These data originate in a study of CD8+ T cells in alopecia areata. Study-wide results and limits: Resident alphabeta T-cell populations of normal skin are likewise subject to sequencing in scalp samples. Because of a solitary nonresponder, the connection of baseline CD8+ expansion to response stays uncertain. For lesional scalp, especially alopecia totalis/universalis, clonality was higher than in normal scalp.

This specimen was CD8+ T cells sorted from blood, taken at roughly week 53, from a patient treated with tofacitinib. The sequence came from a human donor with alopecia areata. The chain carries TRBV5-1 and TRBJ2-7, with D hard to call. The CDR3 spells CASSLYGNYYYEQYF. In DNA form, the CDR3 reads TGCGCCAGCAGCTTGTATGGAAACTATTACTACGAGCAGTACTTC. The whole variable domain, filled in from reference TRBV5-1 and TRBJ2-7, reads KAGVTQTPRYLIKTRGQQVTLSCSPISGHRSVSWYQQTPGQGLQFLFEYFSETQRNKGNFPGRFSGRQFSNSRSEMNVSTLELGDSALYLCASSLYGNYYYEQYFGPGTRLTVT.